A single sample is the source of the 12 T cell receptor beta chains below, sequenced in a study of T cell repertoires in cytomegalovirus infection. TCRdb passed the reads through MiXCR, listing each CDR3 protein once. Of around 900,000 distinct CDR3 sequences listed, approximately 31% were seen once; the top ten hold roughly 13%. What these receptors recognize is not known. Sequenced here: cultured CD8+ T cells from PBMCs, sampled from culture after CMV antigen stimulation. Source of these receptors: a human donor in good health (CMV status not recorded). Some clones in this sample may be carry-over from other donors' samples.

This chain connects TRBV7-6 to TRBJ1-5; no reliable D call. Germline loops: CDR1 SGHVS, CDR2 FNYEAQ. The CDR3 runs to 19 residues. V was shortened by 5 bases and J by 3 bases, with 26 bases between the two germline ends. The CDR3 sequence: CASSPFLPARELHNQPQHF. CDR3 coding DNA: TGTGCCAGCAGCCCGTTTCTGCCGGCGAGGGAATTACACAATCAGCCCCAGCATTTT.

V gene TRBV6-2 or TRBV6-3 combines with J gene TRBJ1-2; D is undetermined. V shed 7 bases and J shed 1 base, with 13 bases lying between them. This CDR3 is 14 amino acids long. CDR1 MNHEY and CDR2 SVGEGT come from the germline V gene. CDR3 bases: TGTGCCAGCACCCCTGGGATCCTTAACTATGGCTACACCTTC. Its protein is CASTPGILNYGYTF.

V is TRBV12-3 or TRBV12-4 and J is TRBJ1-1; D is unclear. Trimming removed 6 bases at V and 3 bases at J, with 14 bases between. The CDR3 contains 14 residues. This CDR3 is CASSLSWRDTEAFF. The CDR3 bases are TGTGCCAGCAGCCTGTCCTGGAGAGACACTGAAGCTTTCTTT.

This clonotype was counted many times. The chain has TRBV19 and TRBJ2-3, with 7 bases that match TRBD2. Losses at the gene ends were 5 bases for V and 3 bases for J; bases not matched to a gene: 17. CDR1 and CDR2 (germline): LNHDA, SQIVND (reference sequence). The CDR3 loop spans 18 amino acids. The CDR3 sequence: CASSLGGQAGQITDTQYF. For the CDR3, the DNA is TGTGCCAGTAGTCTCGGCGGTCAAGCGGGGCAAATTACAGATACGCAGTATTTT.

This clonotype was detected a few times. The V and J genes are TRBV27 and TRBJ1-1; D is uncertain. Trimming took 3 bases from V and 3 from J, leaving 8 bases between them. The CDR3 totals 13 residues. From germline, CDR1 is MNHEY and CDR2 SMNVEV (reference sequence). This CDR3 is CASSLWQHTEAFF. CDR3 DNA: TGTGCCAGCAGTTTGTGGCAACACACTGAAGCTTTCTTT.

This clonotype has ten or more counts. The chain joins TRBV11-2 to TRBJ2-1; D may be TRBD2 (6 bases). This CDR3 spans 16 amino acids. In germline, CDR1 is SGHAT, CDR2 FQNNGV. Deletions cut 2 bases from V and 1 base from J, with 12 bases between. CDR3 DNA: TGTGCCAGCAGCTTATGGGAGCGGGTGTCCTACAATGAGCAGTTCTTC. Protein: CASSLWERVSYNEQFF. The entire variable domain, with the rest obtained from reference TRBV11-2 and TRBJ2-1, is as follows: EAGVAQSPRYKIIEKRQSVAFWCNPISGHATLYWYQQILGQGPKLLIQFQNNGVVDDSQLPKDRFSAERLKGVDSTLKIQPAKLEDSAVYLCASSLWERVSYNEQFFGPGTRLTVL.

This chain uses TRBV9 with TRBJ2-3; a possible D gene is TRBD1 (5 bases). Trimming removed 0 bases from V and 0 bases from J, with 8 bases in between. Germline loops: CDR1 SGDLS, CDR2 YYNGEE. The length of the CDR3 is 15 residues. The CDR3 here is CASSVEGASTDTQYF. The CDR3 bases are TGTGCCAGCAGCGTAGAAGGGGCTAGCACAGATACGCAGTATTTT. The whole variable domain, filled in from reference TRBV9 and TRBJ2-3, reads DSGVTQTPKHLITATGQRVTLRCSPRSGDLSVYWYQQSLDQGLQFLIQYYNGEERAKGNILERFSAQQFPDLHSELNLSSLELGDSALYFCASSVEGASTDTQYFGPGTRLTVL.

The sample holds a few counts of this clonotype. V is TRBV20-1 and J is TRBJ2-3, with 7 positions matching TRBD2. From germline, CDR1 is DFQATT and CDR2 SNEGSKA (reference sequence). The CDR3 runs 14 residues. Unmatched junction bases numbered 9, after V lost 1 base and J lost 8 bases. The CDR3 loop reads CSARGAGLGGTQYF. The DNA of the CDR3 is TGCAGTGCTAGAGGAGCGGGGCTCGGGGGTACGCAGTATTTT.

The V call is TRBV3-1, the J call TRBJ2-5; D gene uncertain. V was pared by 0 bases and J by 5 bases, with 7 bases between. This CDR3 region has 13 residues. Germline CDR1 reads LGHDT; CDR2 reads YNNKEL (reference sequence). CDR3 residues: CASSQDRWETQYF. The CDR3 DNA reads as TGTGCCAGCAGCCAAGATCGATGGGAGACCCAGTACTTC.

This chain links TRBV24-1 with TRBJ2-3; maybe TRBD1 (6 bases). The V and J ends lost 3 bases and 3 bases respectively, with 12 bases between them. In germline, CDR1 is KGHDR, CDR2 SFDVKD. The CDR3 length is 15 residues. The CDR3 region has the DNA TGTGCCACCAGTGATACAGGGCGTTGGACAGATACGCAGTATTTT. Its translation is CATSDTGRWTDTQYF.

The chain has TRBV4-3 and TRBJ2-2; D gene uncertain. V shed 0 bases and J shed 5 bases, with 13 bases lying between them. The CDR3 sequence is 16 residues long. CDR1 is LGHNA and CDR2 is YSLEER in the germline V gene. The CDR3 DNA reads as TGCGCCAGCAGCCAAGATAGGACGCTGAGTACCGGGGAGCTGTTTTTT. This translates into CASSQDRTLSTGELFF.

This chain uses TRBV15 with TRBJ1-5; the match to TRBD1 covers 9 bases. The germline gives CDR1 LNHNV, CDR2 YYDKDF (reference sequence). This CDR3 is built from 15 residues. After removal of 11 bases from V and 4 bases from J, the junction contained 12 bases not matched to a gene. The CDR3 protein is CASSRDRALNQPQHF. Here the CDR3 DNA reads TGTGCCTCGTCCCGGGACAGGGCTTTGAATCAGCCCCAGCATTTT.